The TCR beta chain under discussion was sequenced for a study of tumor and adjacent non-tumor tissue in lung cancer. Study in general: The cohort had 12 adenocarcinoma, a couple of squamous cell and 1 small cell patients. On average, productive TCRbeta reads reached about 4.4 million per sample. Overall study findings and caveats: Tumor repertoires had a smaller top 100 clone share than normal lung.

This CDR3 region has 13 residues. The V and J ends lost 5 bases and 10 bases respectively, with 14 bases between them. This sample's RNA came from whole unsorted tissue. Newly diagnosed lung cancer patients had thoracic surgery in China, August–late 2014, without prior chemotherapy. Three rounds of nested PCR, following a modified ARM-PCR protocol, produced the TCRbeta library. MiXCR was run by TCRdb on the multiplex PCR reads, yielding one entry per CDR3 protein. The profile covers under 150,000 distinct CDR3 sequences, with around 65% appearing a single time and roughly 18% taken by the ten largest. On this clonotype: Its antigen is still unknown. Given the absence of the conserved phenylalanine or tryptophan at the CDR3 end, a read error is likely.

This receptor was identified in a man in his sixties with small cell lung cancer. The chain joins TRBV12-3 or TRBV12-4 to TRBJ1-4; weak D call: TRBD1 (6 bases). The sample comprised lung tumor tissue. CDR3 region: CASSLGQRGKLFS. The CDR3 DNA reads as TGTGCCAGCAGTCTCGGACAGAGGGGAAAACTGTTTTCT.